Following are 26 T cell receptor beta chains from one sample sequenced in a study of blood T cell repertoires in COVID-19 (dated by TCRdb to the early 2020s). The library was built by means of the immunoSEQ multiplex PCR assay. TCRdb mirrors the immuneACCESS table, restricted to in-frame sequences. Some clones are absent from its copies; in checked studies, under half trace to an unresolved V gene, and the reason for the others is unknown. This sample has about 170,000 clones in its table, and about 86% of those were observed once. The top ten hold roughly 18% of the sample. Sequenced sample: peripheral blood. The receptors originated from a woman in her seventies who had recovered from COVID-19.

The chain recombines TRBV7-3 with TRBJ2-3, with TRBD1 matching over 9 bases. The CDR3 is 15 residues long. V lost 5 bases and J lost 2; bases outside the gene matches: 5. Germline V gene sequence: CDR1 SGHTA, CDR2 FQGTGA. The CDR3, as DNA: TGTGCCAGCAGCCTGGGACAGGGATACACAGATACGCAGTATTTT. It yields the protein CASSLGQGYTDTQYF.

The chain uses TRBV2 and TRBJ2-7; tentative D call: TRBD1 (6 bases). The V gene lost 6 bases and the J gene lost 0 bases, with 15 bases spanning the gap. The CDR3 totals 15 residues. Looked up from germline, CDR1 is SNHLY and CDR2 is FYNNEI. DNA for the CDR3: TGTGCCAGCAGGGGGGCCGGGCCGGGCTCCTACGAGCAGTACTTC. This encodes CASRGAGPGSYEQYF.

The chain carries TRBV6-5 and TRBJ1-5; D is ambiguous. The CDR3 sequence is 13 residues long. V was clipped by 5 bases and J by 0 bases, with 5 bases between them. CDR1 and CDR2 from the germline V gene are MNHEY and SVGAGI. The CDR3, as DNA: TGTGCCAGCAGTCCGTATAGCAATCAGCCCCAGCATTTT. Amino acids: CASSPYSNQPQHF.

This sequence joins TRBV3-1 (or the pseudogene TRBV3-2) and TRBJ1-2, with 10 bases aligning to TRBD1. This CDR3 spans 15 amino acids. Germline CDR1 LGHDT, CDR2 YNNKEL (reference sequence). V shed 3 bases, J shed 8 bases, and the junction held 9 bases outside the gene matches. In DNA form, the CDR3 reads TGTGCCAGCAGCCAGTCCGGGACAGGGGCGCGGGGCTACACCTTC. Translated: CASSQSGTGARGYTF.

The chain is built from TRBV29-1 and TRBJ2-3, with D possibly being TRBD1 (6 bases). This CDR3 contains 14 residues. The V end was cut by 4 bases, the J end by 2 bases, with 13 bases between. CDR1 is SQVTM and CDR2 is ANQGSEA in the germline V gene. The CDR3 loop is CSVGPGAPTDTQYF. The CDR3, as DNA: TGCAGCGTTGGTCCAGGGGCCCCCACAGATACGCAGTATTTT.

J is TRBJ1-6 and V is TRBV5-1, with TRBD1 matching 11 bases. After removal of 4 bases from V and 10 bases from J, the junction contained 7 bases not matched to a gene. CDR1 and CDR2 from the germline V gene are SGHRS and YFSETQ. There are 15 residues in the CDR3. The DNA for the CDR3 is TGCGCCAGCAGCACTGGACAGGGGGCTGGGTCACCCCTCCACTTT. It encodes CASSTGQGAGSPLHF. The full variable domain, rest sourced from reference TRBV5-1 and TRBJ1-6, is KAGVTQTPRYLIKTRGQQVTLSCSPISGHRSVSWYQQTPGQGLQFLFEYFSETQRNKGNFPGRFSGRQFSNSRSEMNVSTLELGDSALYLCASSTGQGAGSPLHFGNGTRLTVT.

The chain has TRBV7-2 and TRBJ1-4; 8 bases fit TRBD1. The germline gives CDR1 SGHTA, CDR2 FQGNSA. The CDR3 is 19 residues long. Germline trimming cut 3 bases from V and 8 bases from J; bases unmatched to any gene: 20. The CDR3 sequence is CASSFPQTGAGAVNEKLFF. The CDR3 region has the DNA TGTGCCAGCAGCTTTCCCCAGACAGGGGCCGGTGCGGTAAACGAAAAACTGTTTTTT.

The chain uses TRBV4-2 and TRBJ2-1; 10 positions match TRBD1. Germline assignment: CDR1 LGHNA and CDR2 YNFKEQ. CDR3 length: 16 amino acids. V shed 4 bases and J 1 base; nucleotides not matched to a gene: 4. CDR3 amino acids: CASSLGQGDSYNEQFF. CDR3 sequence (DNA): TGTGCCAGCAGCCTAGGACAGGGGGATTCCTACAATGAGCAGTTCTTC.

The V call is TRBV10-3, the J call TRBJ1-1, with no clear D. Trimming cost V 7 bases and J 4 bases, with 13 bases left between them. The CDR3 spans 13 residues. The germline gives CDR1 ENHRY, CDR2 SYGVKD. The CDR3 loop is CAITGEYGTEAFF. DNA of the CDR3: TGTGCCATCACCGGGGAGTACGGCACTGAAGCTTTCTTT.

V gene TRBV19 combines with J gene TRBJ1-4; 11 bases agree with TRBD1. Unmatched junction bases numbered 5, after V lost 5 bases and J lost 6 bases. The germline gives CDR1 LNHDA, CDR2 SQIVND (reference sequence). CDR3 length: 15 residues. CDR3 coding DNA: TGTGCCAGTAGTCCCGGACAGGGGGCTCATGAAAAACTGTTTTTT. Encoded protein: CASSPGQGAHEKLFF.

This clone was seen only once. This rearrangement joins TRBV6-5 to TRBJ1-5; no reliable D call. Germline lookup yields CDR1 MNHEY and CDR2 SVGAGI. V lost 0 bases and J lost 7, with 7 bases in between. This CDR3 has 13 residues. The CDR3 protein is CASSYSPGQPQHF. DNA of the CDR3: TGTGCCAGCAGTTACTCCCCGGGGCAGCCCCAGCATTTT.

In DNA form, the CDR3 reads TGTGTTACCCGCTTGAGGTCCTACAATGAGCAGTTCTTC. Translation: CVTRLRSYNEQFF. The chain uses TRBV12-5 and TRBJ2-1, with D unresolved. CDR1 LGHNT and CDR2 FRNRAP come from the germline V gene. CDR3 size: 13 residues.

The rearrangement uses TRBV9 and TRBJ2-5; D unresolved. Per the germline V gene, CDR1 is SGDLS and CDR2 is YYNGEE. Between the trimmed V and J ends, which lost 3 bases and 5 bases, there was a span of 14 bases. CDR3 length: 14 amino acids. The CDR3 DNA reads TGTGCCAGCAGCGACACCTTCGTCGGGGAGACCCAGTACTTC. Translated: CASSDTFVGETQYF. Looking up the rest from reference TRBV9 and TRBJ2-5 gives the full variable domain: DSGVTQTPKHLITATGQRVTLRCSPRSGDLSVYWYQQSLDQGLQFLIQYYNGEERAKGNILERFSAQQFPDLHSELNLSSLELGDSALYFCASSDTFVGETQYFGPGTRLLVL.

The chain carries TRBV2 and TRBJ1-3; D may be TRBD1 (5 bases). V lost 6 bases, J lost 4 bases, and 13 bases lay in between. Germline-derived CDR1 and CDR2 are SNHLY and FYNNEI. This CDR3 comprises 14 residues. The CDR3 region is CASSSQGTGNTIYF. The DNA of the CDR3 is TGTGCCAGCAGCTCCCAGGGTACAGGAAACACCATATATTTT.

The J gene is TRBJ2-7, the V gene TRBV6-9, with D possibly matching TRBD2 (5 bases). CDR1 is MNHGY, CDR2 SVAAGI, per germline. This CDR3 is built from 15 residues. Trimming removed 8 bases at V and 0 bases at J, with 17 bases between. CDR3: CASPRFTRGSYEQYF. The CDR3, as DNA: TGTGCCAGCCCCCGGTTTACCCGGGGCTCCTACGAGCAGTACTTC.

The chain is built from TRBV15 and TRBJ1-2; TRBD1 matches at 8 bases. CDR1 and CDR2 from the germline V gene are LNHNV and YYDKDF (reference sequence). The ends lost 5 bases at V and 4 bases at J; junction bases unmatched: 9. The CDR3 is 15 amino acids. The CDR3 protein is CATSSDRGRGYGYTF. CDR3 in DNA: TGTGCCACCAGCTCAGACAGGGGACGGGGCTATGGCTACACCTTC.

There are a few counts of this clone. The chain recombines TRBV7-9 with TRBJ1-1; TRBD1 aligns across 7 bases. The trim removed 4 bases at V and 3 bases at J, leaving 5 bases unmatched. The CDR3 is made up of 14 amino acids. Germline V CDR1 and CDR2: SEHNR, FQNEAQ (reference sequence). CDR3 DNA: TGTGCCAGCAGCTCCCAGGGGGGCCACACTGAAGCTTTCTTT. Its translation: CASSSQGGHTEAFF.

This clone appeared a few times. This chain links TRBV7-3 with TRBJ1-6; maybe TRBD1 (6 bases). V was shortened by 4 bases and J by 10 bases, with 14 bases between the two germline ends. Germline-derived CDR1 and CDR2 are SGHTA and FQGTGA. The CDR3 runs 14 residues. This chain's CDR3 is CASSSTGMDSPLHF. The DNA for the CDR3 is TGTGCCAGCAGCTCCACAGGGATGGACTCACCCCTCCACTTT.

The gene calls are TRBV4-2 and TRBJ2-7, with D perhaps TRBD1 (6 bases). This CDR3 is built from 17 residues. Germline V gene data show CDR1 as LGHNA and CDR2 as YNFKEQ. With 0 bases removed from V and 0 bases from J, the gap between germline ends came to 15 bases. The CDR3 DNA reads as TGTGCCAGCAGCCAAGATTGGGGACAACCTAGCTCCTACGAGCAGTACTTC. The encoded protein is CASSQDWGQPSSYEQYF.

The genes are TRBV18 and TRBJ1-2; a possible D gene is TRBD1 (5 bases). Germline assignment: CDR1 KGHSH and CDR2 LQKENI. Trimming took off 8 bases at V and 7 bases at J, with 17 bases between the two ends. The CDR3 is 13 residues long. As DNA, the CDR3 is TGTGCCAGCCGCCCAGGGCGTTCCGGTGGCTACACCTTC. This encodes CASRPGRSGGYTF.

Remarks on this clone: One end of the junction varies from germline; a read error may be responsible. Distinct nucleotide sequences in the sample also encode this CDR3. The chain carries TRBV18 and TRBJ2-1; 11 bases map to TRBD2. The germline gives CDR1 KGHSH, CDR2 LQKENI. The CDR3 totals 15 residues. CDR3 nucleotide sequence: TGTGCCAGCTCGCCACTAGCGGGAGCCGGCAATGAGCAGTTCTTC. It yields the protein CASSPLAGAGNEQFF.

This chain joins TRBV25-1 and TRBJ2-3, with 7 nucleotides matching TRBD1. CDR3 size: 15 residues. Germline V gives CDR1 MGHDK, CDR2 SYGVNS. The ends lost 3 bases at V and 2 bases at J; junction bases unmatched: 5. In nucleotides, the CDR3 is TGTGCCAGCAGTGACCTGGGACAGTTCACAGATACGCAGTATTTT. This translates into CASSDLGQFTDTQYF.

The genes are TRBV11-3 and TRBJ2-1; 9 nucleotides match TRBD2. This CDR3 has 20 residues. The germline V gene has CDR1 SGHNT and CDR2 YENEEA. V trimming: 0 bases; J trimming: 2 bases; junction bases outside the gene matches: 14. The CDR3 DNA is TGTGCCAGCAGCTTAGAGGGTAGCGGGGGTGGTCGTCCCCCCTACAATGAGCAGTTCTTC. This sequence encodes CASSLEGSGGGRPPYNEQFF. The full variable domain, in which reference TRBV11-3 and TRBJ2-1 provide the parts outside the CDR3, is EAGVVQSPRYKIIEKKQPVAFWCNPISGHNTLYWYLQNLGQGPELLIRYENEEAVDDSQLPKDRFSAERLKGVDSTLKIQPAELGDSAVYLCASSLEGSGGGRPPYNEQFFGPGTRLTVL.

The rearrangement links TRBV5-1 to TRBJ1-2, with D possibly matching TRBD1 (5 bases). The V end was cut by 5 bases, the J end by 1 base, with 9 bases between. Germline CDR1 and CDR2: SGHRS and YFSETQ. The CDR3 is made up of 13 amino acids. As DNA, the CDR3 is TGCGCCAGCAGTTCGCAGGGTAACTATGGCTACACCTTC. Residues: CASSSQGNYGYTF. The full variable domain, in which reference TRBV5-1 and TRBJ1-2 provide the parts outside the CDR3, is KAGVTQTPRYLIKTRGQQVTLSCSPISGHRSVSWYQQTPGQGLQFLFEYFSETQRNKGNFPGRFSGRQFSNSRSEMNVSTLELGDSALYLCASSSQGNYGYTFGSGTRLTVV.

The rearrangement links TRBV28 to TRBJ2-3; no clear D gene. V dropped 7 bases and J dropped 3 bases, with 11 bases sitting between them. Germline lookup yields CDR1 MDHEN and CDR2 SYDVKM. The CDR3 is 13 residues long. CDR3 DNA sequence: TGTGCCAGCACGAGGCAATCAACAGATACGCAGTATTTT. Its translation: CASTRQSTDTQYF.

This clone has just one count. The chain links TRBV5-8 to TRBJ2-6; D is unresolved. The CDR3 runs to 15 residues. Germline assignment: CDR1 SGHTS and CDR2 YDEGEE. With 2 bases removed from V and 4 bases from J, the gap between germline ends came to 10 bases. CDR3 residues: CASSFRVPGANVLTF. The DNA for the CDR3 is TGTGCCAGCAGCTTCCGGGTCCCGGGGGCCAACGTCCTGACTTTC.